This T cell receptor beta chain was captured by sequencing in a study of T cell responses to AZD1222 COVID-19 vaccine. Study-wide findings and caveats: Two doses of AZD1222 preceded a rise in Spike-specific TCR breadth and depth.

Regarding this clone: The antigen is undetermined.

In germline, CDR1 is MNHEY, CDR2 SMNVEV (reference sequence). CDR3 length: 20 residues. V trimming: 5 bases; J trimming: 1 base; junction bases outside the gene matches: 21. The method was immunoSEQ multiplex PCR; TCRdb's version includes in-frame clones alone and lacks a portion of them. The repertoire holds 95,000 to 150,000 clones, with 75% to 95% as singletons. Sequencing was performed on peripheral blood, taken 28 days after the second dose of the MenACWY control vaccine. This chain links TRBV27 with TRBJ1-1, with 8 bases that match TRBD1. This sequence originates from an adult who received the MenACWY meningococcal vaccine as a control. CDR3 nucleotide sequence: TGTGCCAGCAGTCCAACCCGAGGACAGGGCGCCTACAAAGGGAACACTGAAGCTTTCTTT. Its protein is CASSPTRGQGAYKGNTEAFF.